The clone carrying this T cell receptor beta chain appeared a single time. Its antigen is unidentified. These data are taken from a study of regulatory T cells. The study's findings and limits: Control CD8+ cells showed a nonsignificant trend toward higher Shannon entropy than patient CD8+ cells. Skewed V and J usage and few unique V-J pairs marked patient repertoires, most in Tregs.

The PCR used 52 TRBV and 13 TRBJ primers. TCRdb keeps only in-frame clones here, not all; method: immunoSEQ multiplex PCR. The table lists about 20,000 clones, over 85% of them singletons. This CDR3 is 12 amino acids long. V gave up 7 bases and J gave up 5 bases, with 12 bases separating them. The germline V gene has CDR1 MNHNS and CDR2 SASEGT. This TCR derives from a child under 10 years old with CD3G deficiency. The rearrangement joins TRBV6-1 to TRBJ2-7, with D maybe TRBD2 (7 bases). Sequencing was done on a sample of CD8+ T cells sorted from blood. Here the CDR3 DNA reads TGTGCCAGCAAGGTGGGGGGGCACGAGCAGTACTTC. Its translation is CASKVGGHEQYF.